Below are 19 T cell receptor beta chains sequenced from a single sample in a study of response to subunit inactivated influenza vaccine. One entry per CDR3 protein, called by TCRdb with MiXCR from the RT-PCR reads. The table has roughly 650,000 distinct CDR3 sequences, 11% to 15% seen once. Sample: PBMCs from blood, taken approximately 15 days before vaccination. The origin of the receptors is a man between 50 and 59 years old who received an inactivated influenza vaccine.

The genes are TRBV5-6 and TRBJ2-7; 7 positions agree with TRBD1. With 0 bases clipped from V and 4 bases from J, the junction kept 4 bases outside the gene matches. Germline CDR1 SGHDT, CDR2 YYEEEE. This CDR3 comprises 14 residues. CDR3 residues: CASSLDGTAYEQYF. DNA of the CDR3: TGTGCCAGCAGCTTGGATGGGACAGCTTACGAGCAGTACTTC.

This clonotype has more than one count but fewer than ten. The rearrangement uses TRBV6-1 and TRBJ1-2, with 12 bases identical to TRBD1. Trimming took 4 bases from V and 6 from J; bases not matched to a gene: 6. The CDR3 is 15 residues long. Germline V gene data show CDR1 as MNHNS and CDR2 as SASEGT. CDR3 region: CASSALGQGADGYTF. The CDR3 DNA reads TGTGCCAGCAGTGCCTTGGGACAGGGGGCGGATGGCTACACCTTC.

This clonotype was observed many times. This chain uses TRBV6-1 with TRBJ1-6, with unresolved D. Trimming stripped 6 bases from V and 9 bases from J, with 12 bases between. The V gene's germline CDR1 is MNHNS and CDR2 SASEGT. The CDR3 consists of 13 residues. The DNA for the CDR3 is TGTGCCAGCAGCCAAGATCCGCGTTCACCCCTCCACTTT. It yields the protein CASSQDPRSPLHF.

The chain joins TRBV12-3 or TRBV12-4 to TRBJ1-6, with D perhaps matching TRBD1 (5 bases). V lost 2 bases to trimming and J lost 6 bases, with 8 bases between them. This CDR3 is built from 14 residues. The CDR3 DNA reads as TGTGCCAGCAGTTTAACAAGGGGTAATTCACCCCTCCACTTT. Its protein product is CASSLTRGNSPLHF.

Many counts were recorded for this clonotype. This chain joins TRBV12-3 or TRBV12-4 and TRBJ2-1, with D unresolved. The CDR3 is 14 residues long. V was clipped by 2 bases and J by 7 bases, with 12 bases between them. For the CDR3, the DNA is TGTGCCAGCAGTTTAAAAAGGGATTCAAATGAGCAGTTCTTC. Translated: CASSLKRDSNEQFF.

The DNA for the CDR3 is TGTGCCAGTAGTAGGGTCGTGAACACTGAAGCTTTCTTT. Translating gives CASSRVVNTEAFF. The rearrangement joins TRBV19 to TRBJ1-1, with unresolved D. The CDR3 spans 13 residues. Looked up from germline, CDR1 is LNHDA and CDR2 is SQIVND (reference sequence). With 4 bases removed from V and 0 bases from J, the gap between germline ends came to 6 bases.

In its sample, this clonotype was seen a few times. The chain is built from TRBV29-1 and TRBJ2-3; 13 bases are a match to TRBD2. V lost 4 bases to trimming and J lost 1 base; unmatched junction nucleotides: 2. This CDR3 has 15 amino acids. Germline CDR1 reads SQVTM; CDR2 reads ANQGSEA. The CDR3 is CSVVLAGGGTDTQYF. CDR3 coding DNA: TGCAGCGTTGTACTAGCGGGAGGGGGCACAGATACGCAGTATTTT.

This clonotype came up a few times. The chain recombines TRBV28 with TRBJ1-5; TRBD1 might be the D (6 bases). V lost 6 bases and J 0 bases, leaving 18 bases between the germline ends. The germline CDR1 and CDR2 sequences are MDHEN and SYDVKM. This CDR3 comprises 17 residues. For the CDR3, the DNA is TGTGCCAGCAGCAAGACGCGGGGGGCAGGTAGCAATCAGCCCCAGCATTTT. It specifies CASSKTRGAGSNQPQHF.

This clonotype was seen repeatedly, ten times or more. This rearrangement joins TRBV5-1 to TRBJ2-5, with 11 bases aligning to TRBD2. V was pared by 0 bases and J by 3 bases, with 4 bases of the junction left unmatched. The germline V gene has CDR1 SGHRS and CDR2 YFSETQ. The CDR3 consists of 16 residues. CDR3 in amino acids: CASSLAGTSGKETQYF. CDR3 coding DNA: TGCGCCAGCAGCTTGGCCGGGACTAGCGGTAAAGAGACCCAGTACTTC.

This clonotype was seen only a few times. This chain links TRBV6-2 or TRBV6-3 with TRBJ2-3; D remains unclear. Trimming stripped 0 bases from V and 1 base from J, with 8 bases between. This CDR3 is built from 15 residues. Germline V gene lookup returns CDR1 MNHEY and CDR2 SVGEGT. The CDR3 DNA sequence: TGTGCCAGCAGTTACTCGCCGGAAGGCACAGATACGCAGTATTTT. Amino acid sequence: CASSYSPEGTDTQYF.

This clonotype was detected a few times. The chain recombines TRBV20-1 with TRBJ2-2; 9 bases map to TRBD2. Trimming cost V 6 bases and J 4 bases; bases outside gene matches: 3. Per the germline V gene, CDR1 is DFQATT and CDR2 is SNEGSKA (reference sequence). The CDR3 is made up of 13 amino acids. The CDR3 loop is CSALAGFTGELFF. In nucleotides, the CDR3 is TGCAGTGCGCTAGCGGGATTCACCGGGGAGCTGTTTTTT.

This clonotype was seen a handful of times. The chain joins TRBV28 to TRBJ2-7, with 7 bases lining up with TRBD1. The ends lost 5 bases at V and 3 bases at J; junction bases unmatched: 10. The CDR3 spans 15 residues. The germline V gene encodes CDR1 MDHEN and CDR2 SYDVKM. The CDR3 reads CASSPTGLGHYEQYF. The DNA for the CDR3 is TGTGCCAGCAGTCCGACAGGGTTAGGGCACTACGAGCAGTACTTC. The variable domain in full, with the rest retrieved from reference TRBV28 and TRBJ2-7, is DVKVTQSSRYLVKRTGEKVFLECVQDMDHENMFWYRQDPGLGLRLIYFSYDVKMKEKGDIPEGYSVSREKKERFSLILESASTNQTSMYLCASSPTGLGHYEQYFGPGTRLTVT.

The J gene is TRBJ2-2, the V gene TRBV30; no clear D gene. The length of the CDR3 is 11 residues. Looked up from germline, CDR1 is GTSNPN and CDR2 is SVGIG (reference sequence). Trimming left V 3 bases short and J 7 bases short, with 6 bases between. This chain's CDR3 is CAWSYGGELFF. As DNA, the CDR3 is TGTGCCTGGAGCTACGGCGGGGAGCTGTTTTTT.

This chain uses TRBV10-3 with TRBJ2-2; 16 nucleotides line up with TRBD2. Trimming at V came to 6 bases and at J to 5 bases, leaving 6 bases not matched to a gene. Germline CDR1 reads ENHRY; CDR2 reads SYGVKD. The CDR3 runs 17 residues. Here the CDR3 DNA reads TGTGCCATCAGCTCCGGGACTAGCGGGAGGGGAACCGGGGAGCTGTTTTTT. Translation: CAISSGTSGRGTGELFF.

The chain employs TRBV4-3 and TRBJ2-3; 10 bases align to TRBD2. The CDR3 loop spans 17 amino acids. The trim removed 0 bases at V and 3 bases at J, leaving 6 bases unmatched. The germline V gene has CDR1 LGHNA and CDR2 YSLEER. CDR3 sequence: CASSQDPGSGGTDTQYF. CDR3 bases: TGCGCCAGCAGCCAAGATCCTGGTAGCGGGGGGACAGATACGCAGTATTTT.

V usage is TRBV3-1 and J usage is TRBJ1-4, with a weak D call TRBD1 (5 bases). The CDR3 extends over 15 amino acids. Trimming removed 1 base at V and 8 bases at J, with 14 bases between. Germline CDR1 reads LGHDT; CDR2 reads YNNKEL (reference sequence). The CDR3 nucleotides read TGTGCCAGCAGCCAAGGACTCCCCTACAGGGAAAAACTGTTTTTT. Translation gives CASSQGLPYREKLFF.

This clonotype was recorded many times. This chain links TRBV9 with TRBJ2-1; TRBD2 matches 12 bases. Germline V gene data show CDR1 as SGDLS and CDR2 as YYNGEE. The trim removed 0 bases at V and 4 bases at J, leaving 11 bases unmatched. CDR3 length: 19 amino acids. CDR3 bases: TGTGCCAGCAGCGTAGGTCCCCTAACTAGCGGGGGGCATTACAATGAGCAGTTCTTC. Protein: CASSVGPLTSGGHYNEQFF.

Remarks on this clonotype: One junction end disagrees with the germline gene, perhaps due to a read error. V usage is TRBV25-1 and J usage is TRBJ2-2; the D is unclear. Per germline, CDR1 MGHDK and CDR2 SYGVNS. The CDR3 spans 13 residues. CDR3 in amino acids: CASSEFNTGELFF. CDR3 coding DNA: TGTGCCAGCAGCGAATTTAACACCGGGGAGCTGTTTTTT.

V and J are TRBV7-3 and TRBJ2-7; D possibly corresponds to TRBD2 (5 bases). This CDR3 comprises 16 residues. The V end lost 5 bases, the J end lost 2 bases, and 19 bases lay between the germline ends. Germline V gene sequence: CDR1 SGHTA, CDR2 FQGTGA. The CDR3 region has the DNA TGTGCCAGCAGCGATATTGACGGGAATTCCCCCTACGAGCAGTACTTC. It yields the protein CASSDIDGNSPYEQYF.